The 30 T cell receptor beta chains presented below share a single source sample, sequenced in a study of T cells in localized non-small cell lung cancer. The assay was immunoSEQ multiplex PCR, and TCRdb's table has in-frame clones only and misses some. Altogether about 52,000 clones are present, 85% to 90% being singletons, with the ten largest covering about 17%. Material: PBMCs, obtained before any cancer treatment. The receptor source for this set is a female donor with stage II lung adenocarcinoma.

This clone was seen once. The chain has TRBV5-1 and TRBJ2-7, with D possibly being TRBD2 (6 bases). This CDR3 contains 14 residues. The V end was cut by 4 bases, the J end by 3 bases, with 14 bases between. Per germline, CDR1 SGHRS and CDR2 YFSETQ. DNA for the CDR3: TGCGCCAGCAGCACACTTATCGGGGGCTACGAGCAGTACTTC. This codes for CASSTLIGGYEQYF. Together with reference TRBV5-1 and TRBJ2-7, the CDR3 gives the full variable domain: KAGVTQTPRYLIKTRGQQVTLSCSPISGHRSVSWYQQTPGQGLQFLFEYFSETQRNKGNFPGRFSGRQFSNSRSEMNVSTLELGDSALYLCASSTLIGGYEQYFGPGTRLTVT.

The chain has TRBV19 and TRBJ1-5; D gene ambiguous. V was shortened by 3 bases and J by 4 bases, with 10 bases between the two germline ends. Germline lookup yields CDR1 LNHDA and CDR2 SQIVND (reference sequence). The CDR3 is 14 amino acids. DNA of the CDR3: TGTGCCAGTAGTATCGGGGTTGGGAATCAGCCCCAGCATTTT. This sequence encodes CASSIGVGNQPQHF. The whole variable domain, remainder taken from reference TRBV19 and TRBJ1-5, is DGGITQSPKYLFRKEGQNVTLSCEQNLNHDAMYWYRQDPGQGLRLIYYSQIVNDFQKGDIAEGYSVSREKKESFPLTVTSAQKNPTAFYLCASSIGVGNQPQHFGDGTRLSIL.

The genes are TRBV5-4 and TRBJ2-2, with 10 positions matching TRBD2. CDR3 length: 17 amino acids. The V segment lost 0 bases and the J segment 2 bases; nucleotides outside the gene matches: 4. Germline V gene data show CDR1 as SGHNT and CDR2 as YYREEE (reference sequence). CDR3 sequence reads: CASSLELAGRNTGELFF. The CDR3 coding sequence is TGTGCCAGCAGCTTGGAACTAGCGGGACGAAACACCGGGGAGCTGTTTTTT.

The rearrangement joins TRBV27 to TRBJ2-1; a weak D match, TRBD2 (7 bases). This CDR3 has 16 residues. The germline V and J ends were trimmed by 5 bases and 4 bases, with 18 bases remaining between them. CDR1 and CDR2 (germline): MNHEY, SMNVEV (reference sequence). CDR3 bases: TGTGCCAGCAGTCCTCGAGGCGGGGGCGTTTACAATGAGCAGTTCTTC. It specifies CASSPRGGGVYNEQFF.

The rearrangement links TRBV27 to TRBJ2-7, with 10 bases lining up with TRBD1. V gave up 3 bases and J gave up 6 bases; unmatched junction bases: 8. Germline CDR1 reads MNHEY; CDR2 reads SMNVEV (reference sequence). The CDR3 is made up of 15 amino acids. The CDR3 reads CASSFRQGAPREQYF. The CDR3 coding sequence is TGTGCCAGCAGTTTTCGACAGGGGGCGCCCCGCGAGCAGTACTTC.

This chain joins TRBV5-4 and TRBJ2-5; 8 nucleotides match TRBD2. V gave up 3 bases and J gave up 7 bases; unmatched junction bases: 11. CDR1 SGHNT and CDR2 YYREEE come from the germline V gene (reference sequence). CDR3 length: 15 residues. CDR3: CASSWPPGGQGTQYF. CDR3 nucleotide sequence: TGTGCCAGCAGCTGGCCGCCGGGGGGGCAGGGGACCCAGTACTTC.

This rearrangement joins TRBV7-9 to TRBJ2-7, with 13 bases fitting TRBD2. Germline trimming cut 5 bases from V and 7 bases from J; bases unmatched to any gene: 14. The CDR3 has 17 amino acids. CDR1 and CDR2 (germline): SEHNR, FQNEAQ (reference sequence). CDR3 nucleotide sequence: TGTGCCAGCAGCCTCACCAGACTAGCGGGGGGCCCGGGAGAGCAGTACTTC. Protein sequence: CASSLTRLAGGPGEQYF.

The genes are TRBV19 and TRBJ2-3; weak D call: TRBD2 (5 bases). V was pared by 4 bases and J by 3 bases, with 11 bases between. CDR1 is LNHDA and CDR2 is SQIVND in the germline V gene (reference sequence). This CDR3 region has 14 residues. The CDR3 region has the DNA TGTGCCAGTAGTAAACCCGGGATTACAGATACGCAGTATTTT. Its protein product is CASSKPGITDTQYF.

The rearrangement joins TRBV7-9 to TRBJ1-1; the match to TRBD1 covers 9 bases. The germline CDR1 and CDR2 sequences are SEHNR and FQNEAQ (reference sequence). The trim removed 2 bases at V and 5 bases at J, leaving 12 bases unmatched. This CDR3 is built from 17 residues. CDR3 nucleotides: TGTGCCAGCAGCTTAAGTGGGACAGGGAAAAAAGGGACTGAAGCTTTCTTT. As protein: CASSLSGTGKKGTEAFF. The whole variable domain, filled in from reference TRBV7-9 and TRBJ1-1, reads DTGVSQNPRHKITKRGQNVTFRCDPISEHNRLYWYRQTLGQGPEFLTYFQNEAQLEKSRLLSDRFSAERPKGSFSTLEIQRTEQGDSAMYLCASSLSGTGKKGTEAFFGQGTRLTVV.

This clone was observed once. The chain carries TRBV5-1 and TRBJ2-5; 7 bases line up with TRBD1. This CDR3 contains 14 residues. Germline V gene sequence: CDR1 SGHRS, CDR2 YFSETQ. The J segment lost 5 bases and the V segment lost 4 bases, leaving 8 bases of the junction unmatched. The CDR3 region is CASSPTGFGETQYF. In nucleotides, the CDR3 is TGCGCCAGCAGCCCGACAGGGTTTGGGGAGACCCAGTACTTC. The entire variable domain, with the rest obtained from reference TRBV5-1 and TRBJ2-5, is as follows: KAGVTQTPRYLIKTRGQQVTLSCSPISGHRSVSWYQQTPGQGLQFLFEYFSETQRNKGNFPGRFSGRQFSNSRSEMNVSTLELGDSALYLCASSPTGFGETQYFGPGTRLLVL.

This rearrangement joins TRBV12-5 to TRBJ2-3; D unclear. This CDR3 is built from 12 residues. The V and J ends lost 0 bases and 5 bases respectively, with 3 bases between them. Germline V gives CDR1 LGHNT, CDR2 FRNRAP. The CDR3 region is CASGLVRDTQYF. CDR3 DNA sequence: TGTGCTAGTGGTTTGGTACGAGATACGCAGTATTTT.

The rearrangement uses TRBV6-5 and TRBJ1-1, with D perhaps TRBD1 (5 bases). The CDR3 extends over 15 amino acids. Germline V CDR1 and CDR2: MNHEY, SVGAGI. Trimming took off 2 bases at V and 5 bases at J, with 15 bases between the two ends. DNA for the CDR3: TGTGCCAGCAGTTACGGGGCTGCAGTTGAGACTGAAGCTTTCTTT. Translating gives CASSYGAAVETEAFF.

This clone was recorded only once. The CDR3 loop reads CASSEMEVYGYTF. The DNA of the CDR3 is TGTGCCAGCAGTGAAATGGAGGTCTATGGCTACACCTTC. The chain links TRBV6-1 to TRBJ1-2; no reliable D call. Between the trimmed V and J ends, which lost 2 bases and 4 bases, there was a span of 8 bases. CDR1 and CDR2 (germline): MNHNS, SASEGT. The CDR3 is 13 amino acids.

DNA for the CDR3: TGTGCCAGCCATGAGGGGAGGGGCGGCACAGATACGCAGTATTTT. It is translated as CASHEGRGGTDTQYF. V is TRBV6-5 and J is TRBJ2-3, with 7 bases fitting TRBD2. Germline V CDR1 and CDR2: MNHEY, SVGAGI. This CDR3 is built from 15 residues. V trimming: 8 bases; J trimming: 1 base; junction bases outside the gene matches: 9.

The chain uses TRBV10-2 and TRBJ1-2, with TRBD1 matching 7 bases. Germline V gene sequence: CDR1 WSHSY, CDR2 SAAADI. The CDR3 contains 13 residues. Trimming at V came to 4 bases and at J to 7 bases, leaving 6 bases not matched to a gene. CDR3 residues: CASSAQGTGGYTF. CDR3 DNA: TGCGCCAGCAGTGCACAGGGGACGGGTGGCTACACCTTC.

This clone came up once. The chain couples TRBV27 to TRBJ2-3, with D hard to call. The V end was cut by 0 bases, the J end by 7 bases, with 14 bases between. Germline V lookup: CDR1 MNHEY, CDR2 SMNVEV (reference sequence). This CDR3 has 15 residues. This CDR3 reads CASSLSSSSHHTQYF. DNA of the CDR3: TGTGCCAGCAGTTTATCCTCGTCCAGCCATCATACGCAGTATTTT.

J is TRBJ1-5 and V is TRBV15, with TRBD1 identical over 8 bases. V was clipped by 0 bases and J by 5 bases; unmatched bases: 12. The CDR3 loop spans 18 amino acids. Germline V lookup: CDR1 LNHNV, CDR2 YYDKDF (reference sequence). CDR3 coding DNA: TGTGCCACCAGCAGAGAGAGGCTATCGGACAGGGACCATCAGCCCCAGCATTTT. Amino acid sequence: CATSRERLSDRDHQPQHF.

The chain has TRBV27 and TRBJ1-2; 7 bases line up with TRBD1. Trimming at V came to 4 bases and at J to 6 bases, leaving 11 bases not matched to a gene. Germline V CDR1 and CDR2: MNHEY, SMNVEV (reference sequence). CDR3 length: 15 residues. The CDR3 loop reads CASSSIETGIHGYTF. The DNA of the CDR3 is TGTGCCAGCAGTTCCATCGAGACAGGGATACATGGCTACACCTTC.

J is TRBJ2-7 and V is TRBV7-2; D is unresolved. CDR3 length equals 13 residues. V was clipped by 1 base and J by 1 base, with 5 bases between them. Germline loops: CDR1 SGHTA, CDR2 FQGNSA. CDR3 protein: CASSLERSYEQYF. CDR3 in DNA: TGTGCCAGCAGCTTAGAGAGGTCCTACGAGCAGTACTTC.

The V gene is TRBV6-6, the J gene TRBJ1-4, with no clear D. Germline CDR1 and CDR2: MNHNY and SVGAGI (reference sequence). Trimming took 5 bases from V and 6 from J, leaving 16 bases between them. The CDR3 runs 15 residues. CDR3 nucleotide sequence: TGTGCCAGCAGTACCCCTCCCGGACTTCATGAAAAACTGTTTTTT. It translates to CASSTPPGLHEKLFF.

There are a few counts of this clone. The chain joins TRBV7-9 to TRBJ1-1; D gene ambiguous. The CDR3 extends over 14 amino acids. Looked up from germline, CDR1 is SEHNR and CDR2 is FQNEAQ (reference sequence). V gave up 3 bases and J gave up 3 bases, with 11 bases separating them. CDR3 residues: CASSFEARDTEAFF. DNA of the CDR3: TGTGCCAGCAGCTTCGAGGCGAGGGACACTGAAGCTTTCTTT.

The J gene is TRBJ1-1, the V gene TRBV27, with 8 bases identical to TRBD1. Trimming at V came to 6 bases and at J to 1 base, leaving 10 bases not matched to a gene. Germline CDR1 is MNHEY and CDR2 is SMNVEV (reference sequence). This CDR3 has 16 residues. The DNA of the CDR3 is TGTGCCAGCAGCCCAGGACAGGGTTTAGGGAACACTGAAGCTTTCTTT. It translates to CASSPGQGLGNTEAFF.

In this sample, this clone turned up once. CDR3 in amino acids: CASSEGEARTGELFF. CDR3 DNA: TGTGCCAGCAGTGAGGGGGAGGCGAGGACCGGGGAGCTGTTTTTT. This chain links TRBV2 with TRBJ2-2; D might be TRBD2 (6 bases). Trimming took off 3 bases at V and 5 bases at J, with 13 bases between the two ends. The CDR3 has 15 residues. The germline V gene has CDR1 SNHLY and CDR2 FYNNEI.

The chain couples TRBV27 to TRBJ2-5; no definite D call. There are 14 residues in the CDR3. CDR1 and CDR2 (germline): MNHEY, SMNVEV (reference sequence). V dropped 2 bases and J dropped 5 bases, with 12 bases sitting between them. The CDR3 reads CASSLMGYGETQYF. The CDR3 DNA reads TGTGCCAGCAGTTTAATGGGTTATGGTGAGACCCAGTACTTC.

The rearrangement joins TRBV28 to TRBJ2-7, with D perhaps assigned TRBD1 or TRBD2 (5 bases each). This CDR3 contains 14 residues. Germline CDR1 reads MDHEN; CDR2 reads SYDVKM. V shed 5 bases and J shed 4 bases, with 15 bases lying between them. The chain's CDR3 is CASSGEGKEYEQYF. The CDR3 bases are TGTGCCAGCAGTGGAGAGGGGAAGGAGTACGAGCAGTACTTC.

J is TRBJ2-7 and V is TRBV19; TRBD1 or TRBD2 may be the D gene (5 bases each). Trimming pared 2 bases from V and 3 bases from J, leaving 8 bases between. The CDR3 sequence is 13 residues long. Germline V gene lookup returns CDR1 LNHDA and CDR2 SQIVND (reference sequence). CDR3 DNA sequence: TGTGCCAGTAGTATAAGGGACGGCTACGAGCAGTACTTC. Its protein product is CASSIRDGYEQYF.

The chain uses TRBV5-6 and TRBJ2-3; D unresolved. This CDR3 has 11 amino acids. Germline CDR1 and CDR2: SGHDT and YYEEEE. The germline V and J ends were trimmed by 1 base and 7 bases, with 4 bases remaining between them. The CDR3 sequence is CASSLSHTQYF. CDR3 DNA sequence: TGTGCCAGCAGCTTGTCCCATACGCAGTATTTT.

This clone was seen more than once but under ten times. V and J are TRBV19 and TRBJ1-5, with D tentatively TRBD1 (5 bases). V was clipped by 8 bases and J by 5 bases, with 25 bases between them. Germline V CDR1 and CDR2: LNHDA, SQIVND (reference sequence). This CDR3 comprises 17 residues. The CDR3 reads CASGDEWAGRKDQPQHF. In nucleotides, the CDR3 is TGTGCCAGTGGGGACGAGTGGGCAGGTCGTAAGGATCAGCCCCAGCATTTT.

This clone showed up just once. The genes are TRBV5-1 and TRBJ2-5; D possibly corresponds to TRBD2 (5 bases). Per the germline V gene, CDR1 is SGHRS and CDR2 is YFSETQ. This CDR3 spans 14 amino acids. Trimming stripped 4 bases from V and 5 bases from J, with 15 bases between. CDR3 region: CASSRGQPRETQYF. Written as DNA, the CDR3 is TGCGCCAGCAGCCGAGGGCAGCCTCGGGAGACCCAGTACTTC.

The chain employs TRBV19 and TRBJ1-5; TRBD1 agrees at 8 bases. There are 14 residues in the CDR3. Losses at the gene ends were 5 bases for V and 7 bases for J; bases not matched to a gene: 7. CDR1 is LNHDA and CDR2 is SQIVND in the germline V gene (reference sequence). The CDR3 nucleotides read TGTGCCAGTAGTTCGACAGGGGCGGGCCAGCCCCAGCATTTT. Protein sequence: CASSSTGAGQPQHF.